Sequencing of this TCR beta chain was carried out in a study of T-cell reconstitution after alpha-beta-depleted transplantation in children. This clonotype has at least ten counts. Using unique molecular identifiers, the investigators prepared the TCRbeta library. TCRdb called the PCR reads again in MiXCR, with one record for every CDR3 protein. This sample carries about 2,900 distinct CDR3 sequences, more than 20% of them seen once, and the ten largest clones take less than 50%. The sample in question was PBMCs, mostly from graft donor cells, obtained 60 days after TCRalphabeta/CD19-depleted stem cell transplant. The source is a female patient aged 10-17 years who had a stem cell transplant for acute lymphoblastic leukemia, so the T cells may come from the graft donor.

The CDR3 spells CASRLLAGGTDTQYF. The CDR3, as DNA: TGTGCCAGCAGGCTTCTAGCGGGGGGCACAGATACGCAGTATTTT. The rearrangement links TRBV7-9 to TRBJ2-3; 10 nucleotides match TRBD2. Looked up from germline, CDR1 is SEHNR and CDR2 is FQNEAQ (reference sequence). The CDR3 has 15 amino acids. V lost 6 bases, J lost 1 base, and 4 bases stayed unmatched.